This T cell receptor (beta chain) stems from a study of cytomegalovirus exposure and HLA in healthy donors (dated by TCRdb to 2015 to 2018). For the wider study: An earlier analysis of several hundred of the donors reported about 300 Gb of sequence data and around 100 million unique TCR beta sequences obtained from about 170 million T cells. An early release covering some 640 HLA-typed donors comprised about 300 gigabases of sequencing data and roughly 85 million unique TCR sequences. The genetic ancestry cluster associated with self-reported Caucasian donors included around 76% of the approximately 410 genotyped donors. The study aimed to test whether cataloging public T cell receptors could reveal signatures of past pathogen exposure. The study used immunosequencing to profile the T cell repertoires of several hundred subjects and linked those repertoires to cytomegalovirus serostatus. A separate validation cohort of roughly 110 different subjects was used in addition to the roughly 700-subject first cohort. The study combined high-throughput TCR immunosequencing, statistical association of individual TCRs with disease status, and machine learning to predict cytomegalovirus infection status. A later analysis re-analyzed previously published TCR beta repertoires from 550 to 700 donors and added high-resolution HLA genotyping to study TCR occurrence patterns. Rather than using new phenotypic data, the later analysis identified candidate immune exposures from TCR beta sequences and from how often those sequences occurred across donors. To decide whether each TCR beta V gene segment behaved as functional or pseudogenic, an earlier analysis of some 540 of the donors relied on high-throughput TCR beta sequencing. Donor age, sex, ethnicity and CMV serostatus were collected together with the repertoire data. In a later genetic analysis, genome-wide SNP genotypes for about 55% of the roughly 700 donors were used, and that subset was treated as a discovery cohort. Every repertoire in the discovery cohort had been generated on one and the same sequencing platform. Both class I and class II loci were covered by HLA typing, at four-digit resolution. Typing coverage differed by locus: A, B, C, DRB1 and DQB1 were typed in roughly 629-640 donors, DQA1 in 522, DPA1 in 606, and DPB1 in just under 490. A handful of DR-DQ haplotypes were treated as single units for association and clustering because of strong linkage in the cohort. Among about 400 genotyped donors of the cohort, an average of approximately 200,000 unique TCR beta nucleotide sequences was sequenced per donor, of which about 20% were non-productive. Beyond this particular receptor, the publication reports: A later genetic analysis reported fewer N-insertions in productive TCRs among donors in an Asian-associated ancestry cluster than the approximately 670-donor mean. The authors suggested that the approach could potentially be extended to other disease states and immunological phenotypes. A later analysis found that TCR association rates varied across HLA loci, with DRB1 alleles showing the most associated TCRs and HLA-C alleles the fewest. Only TCR beta chains were sequenced in this cohort, and the absence of alpha or paired-chain data limited detectable features. In a later analysis, most CMV-associated TCR beta chains were found to appear HLA-restricted, with HLA associations seemingly driven largely by CMV exposure. In a later analysis, HLA-associated TCR beta chains showed more clonal expansion and lower generation probabilities than non-associated chains that were equally common. The classifier was reported to diagnose cytomegalovirus status with high specificity and sensitivity in both the original and validation cohorts. Presence/absence analyses assumed roughly uniform sequencing depth across donors, an assumption that may not hold. HLA typing was unavailable for some donors at each locus, so association tests used only the typed subset. In vitro tests confirmed that a few of the cytomegalovirus-associated TCR beta chains recognize cytomegalovirus antigens. Several of the top co-occurrence clusters appeared to be linked to parvovirus B19, influenza, CMV and Epstein-Barr virus, according to a later analysis. Some IMGT-functional V segments, including TRBV6-2 and TRBV6-3, could not be distinguished by the 87-base-pair reads and were therefore excluded. A total of roughly 160 TCR beta chains were listed by the study as associated with cytomegalovirus. A cluster of highly shared sequence variants was judged likely to represent a technical artifact of the sequencing pipeline. Linkage disequilibrium might explain the correlated functional status among segregating V segments, but an unknown experimental factor could not be ruled out. The earlier analysis of 587 of the donors excluded roughly 17 rarely observed V segments, including chromosome 9 orphons, because counts were too low. In a later analysis, 16,951 TCR beta sequences were associated with specific HLA alleles at a false discovery rate of 0.05. A later genetic analysis associated a missense DCLRE1C variant with V-gene and J-gene trimming of TCR beta chains, and an independent cohort replicated the association. In an earlier analysis of roughly 560 of the donors, most TCR beta V segments were observed in productive rearrangements about 87% or about 30% of the time, broadly matching IMGT annotations. While some public TCRs were present in many individuals, most TCR sequences turned up only very rarely across donors. A further reported finding was that TCR beta sequences accurately predicted the HLA-A and HLA-B alleles for most subjects in the first cohort. For the cohort, immune exposure information was limited to CMV serostatus. When HLA alleles, especially DR and DQ, strongly co-occurred, attributing TCR associations to individual alleles was difficult.

Libraries were made using the immunoSEQ multiplex PCR assay. For the multiplex PCR, a mixture combining 60 forward primers for TCR Vbeta segments and 13 reverse primers for TCR Jbeta segments was used. A multiplex PCR assay on genomic DNA amplified the CDR3 region of rearranged TCR beta genes. Amplified TCR beta libraries were sequenced as 87-base-pair reads on the Illumina HiSeq System. In the original analysis: In a later analysis, about 80 million unique TCR beta chains were counted across the roughly 700 repertoires, and roughly 10 million of these chains were shared by at least two donors. To remove PCR and sequencing errors, raw reads were error-corrected and collapsed into unique sequences using a nearest-neighbor algorithm that merged closely related sequences. To assign V, D and J gene segments, CDR3 sequences were aligned to IMGT reference sequences. For a sequence to be retained, a match of at least six nucleotides was required to both a V gene segment and a J gene segment. Rearrangements were called productive when the CDR3 lacked stop codons and stayed in frame with V and J; all others were non-productive. CDR3 was defined according to IMGT convention as the region running from the second conserved V-encoded cysteine to the conserved J-encoded phenylalanine. In an earlier analysis of just under 600 of the donors, sequences lacking an unambiguous match to a single V gene segment were excluded. In an earlier analysis of 587 of the donors, a V segment was called functional when productive rearrangements were above 56.7%, and segregating when the standard deviation between donors exceeded 5%. A statistical classification framework was built for diagnosing cytomegalovirus status from the catalog of TCR beta chain sequences. In a later analysis, TCR nucleotide sequences were compared against IMGT/GENE-DB human TR gene sequences so that V and J genes could be assigned. The TCRdist pipeline was used in a later analysis to assign CDR3 sequences and most-parsimonious VDJ recombination scenarios. A later analysis defined each TCR beta chain by its CDR3 amino acid sequence plus V-gene family, and excluded reads lacking a unique V-gene family. In a later analysis, 450 to 600 highly shared, low-generation-probability nucleotide sequences were removed to address suspected cross-contamination and a sequencing artifact. In a later analysis, a clonal expansion index was calculated for each public chain from normalized within-repertoire ranks of inferred template counts. A later analysis computed generation probabilities with a VDJ recombination model fitted to out-of-frame rearrangements, and checked the results against IGoR. In a later analysis, TCR-TCR, TCR-HLA and TCR-CMV co-occurrence was scored with hypergeometric tests, and a repertoire-size bias correction was applied to TCR pairs. A later analysis estimated false discovery rates by permuting HLA or CMV assignments 20 times. In a later analysis, co-occurring TCRs were grouped using DBSCAN, with TCRdist sequence similarity added in when clustering inside HLA-allele-positive subsets. Co-occurrence clustering excluded repertoires with fewer than 30,000 or more than 120,000 public chains, plus five with anomalous nucleotide sharing. TCRdb limited this immuneACCESS table to in-frame rearrangements with V and J called. A share of clones is missing; checked studies link under half to unresolved V genes, and the rest is unexplained. The DNA gave D and trimming, while V, J and clone size come from that table. This sample holds 150,000 to 250,000 clones; 70% to 85% were observed only once. Approximately 4.4% of the sample rests with the top ten.

In total, roughly 670 healthy bone marrow donors made up the cohort. At the time of sampling, all cohort members were nominally healthy, though unrecorded immune exposures were likely present. The donor was CMV seropositive and was included in the group of 290 or so seropositive cohort members. Each donor provided a peripheral blood sample, and peripheral blood mononuclear cells were used for TCR beta sequencing. Genomic DNA was extracted from the blood cell samples with the Qiagen DNeasy Blood Extraction Kit. As encoded in the germline V gene, CDR1 is SGHVS while CDR2 is FQNEAQ. The CDR3 measures 17 amino acids from cysteine to phenylalanine. Only CDR3 DNA is held: 51 bases, read in frame from base 1. Trimmed from V: 2 bases; trimmed from J: 5 bases; junction bases lacking a gene match: 7. The sample holds one count of this clone. The antigen this receptor binds is unknown. Base qualities were left out, and no much larger clone turns up one base away.

The rearrangement combines TRBV7-8 with TRBJ1-6, with 9 middle bases fitting TRBD1. The origin of this receptor is a woman in her twenties or thirties in good health and CMV-seropositive. Sequencing was done on a sample of PBMCs. The CDR3 protein is CASSLRRGTGNNSPLHF. The DNA sequence is TGTGCCAGCAGCTTACGTCGAGGGACAGGGAATAATTCACCCCTCCACTTT.